These 25 T cell receptor beta chains were all obtained from the same sample, sequenced in a study of T cell responses to AZD1222 COVID-19 vaccine. The repertoire was sequenced with immunoSEQ multiplex PCR; TCRdb's copy has only in-frame clones and lacks some. With over 120,000 clones in the sample, the ten largest clones hold approximately 2%. The material sequenced was peripheral blood. Source of these receptors: an adult in good health.

The chain couples TRBV5-1 to TRBJ2-3, with D possibly being TRBD2 (6 bases). Deletions cut 4 bases from V and 4 bases from J, with 13 bases between. This CDR3 has 14 residues. Germline V lookup: CDR1 SGHRS, CDR2 YFSETQ. CDR3: CASSTLGGSDTQYF. The CDR3 nucleotides read TGCGCCAGCAGCACCCTCGGGGGTTCAGATACGCAGTATTTT.

V is TRBV2 and J is TRBJ1-6; TRBD1 is a possible D gene (6 bases). Trimming cost V 6 bases and J 3 bases, with 12 bases left between them. Germline CDR1 and CDR2: SNHLY and FYNNEI. This CDR3 has 15 residues. The CDR3 reads CASRGDTDYNSPLHF. The DNA of the CDR3 is TGTGCCAGCAGGGGGGACACAGACTATAATTCACCCCTCCACTTT.

The chain links TRBV5-6 to TRBJ1-4; D gene unclear. Germline V gene sequence: CDR1 SGHDT, CDR2 YYEEEE. The V end lost 2 bases, the J end lost 5 bases, and 10 bases lay between the germline ends. This CDR3 comprises 14 residues. CDR3 loop: CASSLGPPNEKLFF. CDR3 nucleotide sequence: TGTGCCAGCAGCTTAGGACCGCCAAATGAAAAACTGTTTTTT.

The V and J genes are TRBV19 and TRBJ1-1; maybe TRBD1 (5 bases). Trimming pared 6 bases from V and 1 base from J, leaving 9 bases between. Germline V gene sequence: CDR1 LNHDA, CDR2 SQIVND (reference sequence). CDR3 length: 13 residues. The DNA for the CDR3 is TGTGCCAGTAGGGAAGACAGGAACACTGAAGCTTTCTTT. This codes for CASREDRNTEAFF.

This chain uses TRBV3-1 (or the pseudogene TRBV3-2) with TRBJ1-1; no definite D call. The CDR3 runs to 14 residues. V was clipped by 0 bases and J by 2 bases, with 7 bases between them. Germline CDR1 is LGHDT and CDR2 is YNNKEL (reference sequence). This CDR3 reads CASSQDAANTEAFF. CDR3 bases: TGTGCCAGCAGCCAAGATGCGGCCAACACTGAAGCTTTCTTT.

The chain couples TRBV19 to TRBJ1-5, with D perhaps matching TRBD1 (5 bases). Germline V gene lookup returns CDR1 LNHDA and CDR2 SQIVND (reference sequence). The V and J ends lost 9 bases and 0 bases respectively, with 24 bases between them. The CDR3 consists of 18 residues. CDR3 nucleotides: TGTGCCAGCTGTTTTCGGCAGGGAAGCCCCCTTAGCAATCAGCCCCAGCATTTT. Amino acid sequence: CASCFRQGSPLSNQPQHF.

This sequence joins TRBV7-3 and TRBJ1-2; the match to TRBD1 covers 7 bases. Germline CDR1 and CDR2: SGHTA and FQGTGA. The CDR3 contains 15 residues. J was trimmed by 2 bases and V by 5 bases; bases with no gene match: 8. The CDR3 region has the DNA TGTGCCAGCAGCCGCTCCGGGACAGACAACTATGGCTACACCTTC. Amino acid sequence: CASSRSGTDNYGYTF. Full variable domain (rest looked up from reference TRBV7-3 and TRBJ1-2): GAGVSQTPSNKVTEKGKYVELRCDPISGHTALYWYRQSLGQGPEFLIYFQGTGAADDSGLPNDRFFAVRPEGSVSTLKIQRTERGDSAVYLCASSRSGTDNYGYTFGSGTRLTVV.

The chain combines TRBV27 with TRBJ1-4; 7 bases line up with TRBD1. CDR3 length: 17 amino acids. Trimming removed 5 bases from V and 0 bases from J; junction bases left unmatched: 9. Germline V gives CDR1 MNHEY, CDR2 SMNVEV (reference sequence). CDR3 sequence: CASSPGTALATNEKLFF. For the CDR3, the DNA is TGTGCCAGCAGTCCCGGGACAGCCCTTGCAACTAATGAAAAACTGTTTTTT.

This sequence joins TRBV30 and TRBJ1-1; D remains ambiguous. The CDR3 loop spans 15 amino acids. Germline V gene data show CDR1 as GTSNPN and CDR2 as SVGIG (reference sequence). Trimming cost V 1 base and J 0 bases, with 12 bases left between them. CDR3 residues: CAWSDSGLMNTEAFF. In DNA, the CDR3 is TGTGCCTGGAGTGATTCGGGCCTCATGAACACTGAAGCTTTCTTT.

V gene TRBV20-1 combines with J gene TRBJ1-2; D is undetermined. The CDR3 extends over 11 amino acids. The V end lost 5 bases, the J end lost 10 bases, and 14 bases lay between the germline ends. Germline V gives CDR1 DFQATT, CDR2 SNEGSKA (reference sequence). CDR3: CSALTRRLYTF. The DNA of the CDR3 is TGCAGTGCTCTTACCCGGAGGCTCTACACCTTC.

The V call is TRBV12-5, the J call TRBJ1-5; a weak D match, TRBD1 (6 bases). Trimming stripped 3 bases from V and 4 bases from J, with 19 bases between. There are 17 residues in the CDR3. The germline V gene has CDR1 LGHNT and CDR2 FRNRAP. CDR3 sequence (DNA): TGTGCTAGTGGTTTATCTCAGGGCAGGGGCATTAATCAGCCCCAGCATTTT. Encoded protein: CASGLSQGRGINQPQHF.

The gene calls are TRBV5-1 and TRBJ1-1, with a tentative D call TRBD1 (6 bases). There are 14 residues in the CDR3. V was pared by 1 base and J by 6 bases, with 13 bases between. The germline V gene has CDR1 SGHRS and CDR2 YFSETQ. The CDR3 spells CASSLYGGRSEAFF. CDR3 DNA: TGCGCCAGCAGCTTGTATGGGGGCAGGTCTGAAGCTTTCTTT.

The chain combines TRBV11-2 with TRBJ2-7; no clear D gene. CDR3 length equals 14 residues. CDR1 is SGHAT and CDR2 is FQNNGV in the germline V gene. The V gene lost 0 bases and the J gene lost 3 bases, with 9 bases spanning the gap. The CDR3 here is CASSLDSPNYEQYF. The DNA of the CDR3 is TGTGCCAGCAGCTTAGATTCACCGAACTACGAGCAGTACTTC. Full variable domain (remainder filled in from reference TRBV11-2 and TRBJ2-7): EAGVAQSPRYKIIEKRQSVAFWCNPISGHATLYWYQQILGQGPKLLIQFQNNGVVDDSQLPKDRFSAERLKGVDSTLKIQPAKLEDSAVYLCASSLDSPNYEQYFGPGTRLTVT.

The chain uses TRBV5-1 and TRBJ2-3; TRBD1 matches at 7 bases. Germline loops: CDR1 SGHRS, CDR2 YFSETQ. The junction had 5 bases not matched to a gene; V was cut back by 1 base and J by 3 bases. This CDR3 has 15 residues. The CDR3 coding sequence is TGCGCCAGCAGCTTGTTGGCCAGGGGGACAGATACGCAGTATTTT. It translates to CASSLLARGTDTQYF.

The CDR3 protein is CASSLDRGVSNEQFF. In DNA, the CDR3 is TGCGCCAGCAGCTTGGATCGGGGGGTCAGCAATGAGCAGTTCTTC. The chain links TRBV5-1 to TRBJ2-1; 7 bases map to TRBD2. Germline assignment: CDR1 SGHRS and CDR2 YFSETQ. The CDR3 sequence is 15 residues long. V lost 0 bases to trimming and J lost 6 bases; unmatched junction nucleotides: 6.

The rearrangement links TRBV9 to TRBJ1-2; D call uncertain. The germline V and J ends were trimmed by 6 bases and 2 bases, with 8 bases remaining between them. The CDR3 covers 12 residues. Germline assignment: CDR1 SGDLS and CDR2 YYNGEE. DNA for the CDR3: TGTGCCAGCAATGGCAGGAACTATGGCTACACCTTC. It translates to CASNGRNYGYTF.

This chain links TRBV25-1 with TRBJ1-1, with D perhaps matching TRBD1 (6 bases). The V and J ends lost 4 bases and 4 bases respectively, with 10 bases between them. The CDR3 is 13 amino acids. Germline loops: CDR1 MGHDK, CDR2 SYGVNS. For the CDR3, the DNA is TGTGCCAGCAGTGTGGGGGCGGGCACTGAAGCTTTCTTT. Translation gives CASSVGAGTEAFF.

Notes on this clone: The sample contains more than one DNA sequence encoding this CDR3. This sequence joins TRBV7-2 and TRBJ1-2; perhaps TRBD1 as D (6 bases). Trimming removed 1 base from V and 5 bases from J, with 11 bases in between. The CDR3 is made up of 14 amino acids. CDR1 is SGHTA, CDR2 FQGNSA, per germline. The CDR3 DNA is TGTGCCAGCAGCTTAGTGGACAGAGGTTATGGCTACACCTTC. Residues: CASSLVDRGYGYTF.

The chain is built from TRBV19 and TRBJ1-2; D is undetermined. Deletions cut 9 bases from V and 0 bases from J, with 17 bases between. CDR3 length equals 15 residues. Germline CDR1 reads LNHDA; CDR2 reads SQIVND (reference sequence). CDR3 protein: CASNDVARANYGYTF. CDR3 in DNA: TGTGCCAGCAACGATGTAGCCCGAGCTAACTATGGCTACACCTTC.

This sequence joins TRBV11-2 and TRBJ1-1, with D possibly matching TRBD1 (5 bases). CDR1 and CDR2 (germline): SGHAT, FQNNGV. Trimming took off 5 bases at V and 7 bases at J, with 8 bases between the two ends. The CDR3 spans 11 residues. The CDR3 nucleotides are TGTGCCAGCAGCCACCAGGGTGAAGCTTTCTTT. It translates to CASSHQGEAFF.

CDR3 in DNA: TGCGCCAGCAGCTATAGGGACAGGGACTACGAGCAGTACTTC. Translation: CASSYRDRDYEQYF. The chain has TRBV5-1 and TRBJ2-7; 9 nucleotides agree with TRBD1. Germline loops: CDR1 SGHRS, CDR2 YFSETQ. Unmatched junction bases numbered 4, after V lost 3 bases and J lost 3 bases. There are 14 residues in the CDR3.

The genes are TRBV5-8 and TRBJ2-5, with D perhaps TRBD2 (5 bases). This CDR3 region has 15 residues. Looked up from germline, CDR1 is SGHTS and CDR2 is YDEGEE. Between the trimmed V and J ends, which lost 5 bases and 1 base, there was a span of 15 bases. In DNA, the CDR3 is TGTGCCAGCAGTTCCCCGGGGATCAGCCAAGAGACCCAGTACTTC. The encoded protein is CASSSPGISQETQYF.

The J gene is TRBJ1-2, the V gene TRBV9; D not resolved. CDR3 length: 14 amino acids. Germline V CDR1 and CDR2: SGDLS, YYNGEE. Deletions cut 0 bases from V and 6 bases from J, with 12 bases between. The CDR3 nucleotides read TGTGCCAGCAGCGTAGGGTCCGGGCTGGATGGCTACACCTTC. Amino acid sequence: CASSVGSGLDGYTF.

This sequence joins TRBV15 and TRBJ1-6; the D is unclear. The V end was cut by 1 base, the J end by 4 bases, with 11 bases between. The CDR3 loop spans 16 amino acids. CDR1 is LNHNV and CDR2 is YYDKDF in the germline V gene (reference sequence). CDR3 sequence: CATSRAGLTYNSPLHF. CDR3 coding DNA: TGTGCCACCAGCAGAGCTGGGCTAACTTATAATTCACCCCTCCACTTT.

The J gene is TRBJ2-7, the V gene TRBV5-4; 7 nucleotides align to TRBD1. Germline-derived CDR1 and CDR2 are SGHNT and YYREEE (reference sequence). V lost 4 bases and J lost 2; bases outside the gene matches: 3. This CDR3 has 13 amino acids. The CDR3 loop is CASSDRVTYEQYF. Written as DNA, the CDR3 is TGTGCCAGCAGCGACAGGGTTACCTACGAGCAGTACTTC.